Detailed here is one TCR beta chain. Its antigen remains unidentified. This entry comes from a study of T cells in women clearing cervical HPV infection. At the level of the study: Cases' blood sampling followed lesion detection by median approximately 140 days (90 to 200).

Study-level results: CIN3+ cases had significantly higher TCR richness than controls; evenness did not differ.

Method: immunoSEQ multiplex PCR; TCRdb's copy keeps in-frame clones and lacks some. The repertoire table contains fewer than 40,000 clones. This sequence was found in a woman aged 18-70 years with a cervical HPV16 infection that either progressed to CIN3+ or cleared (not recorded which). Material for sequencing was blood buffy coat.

CDR3 sequence: CASSSSGGGSYEQYF. CDR3 bases read: TGTGCCAGCAGCTCGAGCGGTGGAGGGTCCTACGAG. V and J are TRBV7-3 and TRBJ2-7; weak D call: TRBD2 (6 bases). The sequenced fragment ends 3 residues before the CDR3 boundary, so the rest is inferred from the germline J gene. The CDR3 has 15 amino acids. V was cut by 4 bases and J by 1 base, with 14 bases left in between. The germline gives CDR1 SGHTA, CDR2 FQGTGA. Full variable domain (outside the CDR3, taken from reference TRBV7-3 and TRBJ2-7): GAGVSQTPSNKVTEKGKYVELRCDPISGHTALYWYRQSLGQGPEFLIYFQGTGAADDSGLPNDRFFAVRPEGSVSTLKIQRTERGDSAVYLCASSSSGGGSYEQYFGPGTRLTVT.